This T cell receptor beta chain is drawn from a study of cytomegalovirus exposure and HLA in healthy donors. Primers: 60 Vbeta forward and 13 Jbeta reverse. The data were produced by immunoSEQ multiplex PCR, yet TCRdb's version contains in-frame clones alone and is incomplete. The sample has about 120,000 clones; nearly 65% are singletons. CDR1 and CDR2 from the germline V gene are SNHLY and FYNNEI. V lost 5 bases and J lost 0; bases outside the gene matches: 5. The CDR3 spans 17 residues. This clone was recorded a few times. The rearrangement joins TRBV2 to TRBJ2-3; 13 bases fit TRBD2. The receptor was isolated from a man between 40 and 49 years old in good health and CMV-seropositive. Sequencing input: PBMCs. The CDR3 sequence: CASSRLAGGPSTDTQYF. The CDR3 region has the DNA TGTGCCAGCAGTCGACTAGCGGGGGGACCTAGCACAGATACGCAGTATTTT.